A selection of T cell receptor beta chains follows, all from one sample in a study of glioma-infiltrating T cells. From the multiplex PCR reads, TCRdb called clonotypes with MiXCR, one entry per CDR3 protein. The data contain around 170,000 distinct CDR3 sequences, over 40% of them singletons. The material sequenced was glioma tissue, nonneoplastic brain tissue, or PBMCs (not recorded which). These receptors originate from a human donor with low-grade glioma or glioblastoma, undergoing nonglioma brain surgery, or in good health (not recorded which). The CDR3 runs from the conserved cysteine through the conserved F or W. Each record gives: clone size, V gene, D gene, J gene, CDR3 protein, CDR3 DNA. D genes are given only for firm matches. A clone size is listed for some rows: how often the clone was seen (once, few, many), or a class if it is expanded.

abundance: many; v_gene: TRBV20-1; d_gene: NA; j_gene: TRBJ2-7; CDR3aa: CSARAAGMDEQYF; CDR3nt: TGCAGTGCTAGAGCGGCAGGGATGGACGAGCAGTACTTC
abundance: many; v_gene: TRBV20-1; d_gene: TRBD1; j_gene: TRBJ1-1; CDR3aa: CSAPRRQGNTEAFF; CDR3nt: TGCAGTGCTCCACGACGACAGGGGAACACTGAAGCTTTCTTT
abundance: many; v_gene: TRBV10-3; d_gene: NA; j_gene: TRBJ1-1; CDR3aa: CAIIKEGNTEAFF; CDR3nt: TGTGCCATCATAAAGGAAGGGAACACTGAAGCTTTCTTT
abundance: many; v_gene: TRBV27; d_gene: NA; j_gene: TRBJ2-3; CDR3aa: CASSLRERDTQYF; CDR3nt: TGTGCCAGCAGTCTCAGGGAGAGAGATACGCAGTATTTT
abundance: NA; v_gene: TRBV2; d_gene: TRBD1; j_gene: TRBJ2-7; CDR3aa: CASRLQDRGGEKYF; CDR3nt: TGTGCCAGCAGACTCCAGGACAGGGGGGGCGAGAAGTACTTC
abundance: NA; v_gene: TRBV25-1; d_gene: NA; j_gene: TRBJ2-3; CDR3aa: CARMSGTDTQYF; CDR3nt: TGTGCCAGAATGTCAGGGACAGATACGCAGTATTTT
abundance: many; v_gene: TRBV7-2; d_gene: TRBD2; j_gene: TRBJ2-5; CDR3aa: CASSLGGLAGGRGETQYF; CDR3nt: TGTGCCAGCAGCTTAGGGGGACTAGCGGGAGGGCGAGGAGAGACCCAGTACTTC
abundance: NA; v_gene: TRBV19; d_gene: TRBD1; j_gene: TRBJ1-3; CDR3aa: CASTRRTGAGNTIYF; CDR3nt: TGTGCCAGTACCCGGCGGACAGGGGCTGGAAACACCATATATTTT
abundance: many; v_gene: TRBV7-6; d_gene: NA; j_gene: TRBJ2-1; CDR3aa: CASSLDPDLYNEQFF; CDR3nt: TGTGCCAGCAGCTTAGATCCAGACCTTTACAATGAGCAGTTCTTC
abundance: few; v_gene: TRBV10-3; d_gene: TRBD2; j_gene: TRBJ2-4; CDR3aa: CAISDPSGPAGIQYF; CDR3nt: TGTGCCATCAGTGATCCTAGCGGCCCCGCGGGCATTCAGTACTTC
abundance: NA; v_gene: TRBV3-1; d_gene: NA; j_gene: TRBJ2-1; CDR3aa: CASSSYCYNEQFF; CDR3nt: TGTGCCAGCAGCAGTTACTGCTACAATGAGCAGTTCTTC
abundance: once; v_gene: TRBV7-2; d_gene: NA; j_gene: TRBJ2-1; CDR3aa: CASSLEVRSSYNEQFF; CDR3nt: TGTGCCAGCAGCTTAGAGGTGCGGAGCTCCTACAATGAGCAGTTCTTC
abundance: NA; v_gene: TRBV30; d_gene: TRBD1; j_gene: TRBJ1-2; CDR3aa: CAWKSDRGNYGYTF; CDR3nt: TGTGCCTGGAAGAGTGACAGGGGGAACTATGGCTACACCTTC
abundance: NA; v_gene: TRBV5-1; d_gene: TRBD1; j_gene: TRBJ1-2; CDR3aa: CASSSGQGDGYTF; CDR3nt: TGCGCCAGCAGCAGCGGACAGGGGGACGGCTACACCTTC
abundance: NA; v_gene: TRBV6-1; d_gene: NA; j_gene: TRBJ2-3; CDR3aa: CASIGQITDTQYF; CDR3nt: TGTGCCAGCATTGGACAGATAACAGATACGCAGTATTTT
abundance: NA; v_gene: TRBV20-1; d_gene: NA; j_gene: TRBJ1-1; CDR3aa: CSARDYRWPVNTEAFF; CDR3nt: TGCAGTGCTAGAGATTACCGGTGGCCGGTGAACACTGAAGCTTTCTTT
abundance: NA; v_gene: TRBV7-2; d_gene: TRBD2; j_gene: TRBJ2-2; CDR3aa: CTSSLAAGLNTGELFF; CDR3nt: TGTACCAGCAGCTTAGCAGCGGGGCTGAACACCGGGGAGCTGTTTTTT
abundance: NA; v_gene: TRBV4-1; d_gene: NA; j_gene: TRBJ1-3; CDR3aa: CASSQPGTNSGNTIYF; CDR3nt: TGTGCCAGCAGCCAGCCGGGAACCAACTCTGGAAACACCATATATTTT